These T cell receptor beta chains were read from a single sample in a study of blood T cell repertoires in COVID-19. The repertoire was sequenced with immunoSEQ multiplex PCR; TCRdb's copy has only in-frame clones and lacks some. The sample lists 250,000 or so clones, just under 90% occurring once. Material for sequencing was peripheral blood. The origin of the receptors is a man aged 25-45 years with COVID-19, enrolled during active disease. Both conserved end residues are part of each CDR3. Fields, in order: V gene, clone size, D gene, CDR3 length, J gene, CDR3 DNA, CDR3 protein. D genes are given only for firm matches. A row's size may be missing; if present it is once, few, many or a size class.

V gene: TRBV30
clone size: NA
D gene: TRBD1
CDR3 length: 14
J gene: TRBJ1-1
CDR3 DNA: TGTGCCTGGGGTCTCGGGACAGCGAACACTGAAGCTTTCTTT
CDR3 protein: CAWGLGTANTEAFF

V gene: TRBV6-4
clone size: once
D gene: NA
CDR3 length: 17
J gene: TRBJ1-5
CDR3 DNA: TGTGCCAGCAGATACTGGGCCGCCGCGTACGGCAATCAGCCCCAGCATTTT
CDR3 protein: CASRYWAAAYGNQPQHF

V gene: TRBV7-2
clone size: NA
D gene: TRBD2
CDR3 length: 16
J gene: TRBJ2-5
CDR3 DNA: TGTGCCAGCAGCTCTGGATCAGCGGGGGTTCAAGAGACCCAGTACTTC
CDR3 protein: CASSSGSAGVQETQYF

V gene: TRBV4-2
clone size: few
D gene: NA
CDR3 length: 13
J gene: TRBJ1-1
CDR3 DNA: TGTGCCAGCAGCCAAGATAGGGGCACTGAAGCTTTCTTT
CDR3 protein: CASSQDRGTEAFF

V gene: TRBV6-5
clone size: NA
D gene: NA
CDR3 length: 14
J gene: TRBJ1-2
CDR3 DNA: TGTGCCAGCAGTTACTCGAAGGGGAGGAGTGGCTACACCTTC
CDR3 protein: CASSYSKGRSGYTF

V gene: TRBV18
clone size: NA
D gene: TRBD2
CDR3 length: 16
J gene: TRBJ2-7
CDR3 DNA: TGTGCCAGCTCACCCTCTAGCGGGAGAGAGGCCTACGAGCAGTACTTC
CDR3 protein: CASSPSSGREAYEQYF

V gene: TRBV4-3
clone size: NA
D gene: TRBD1
CDR3 length: 14
J gene: TRBJ1-6
CDR3 DNA: TGCGCCAGCAGCCAGGGACAGTCGGATTCACCCCTCCACTTT
CDR3 protein: CASSQGQSDSPLHF

V gene: TRBV28
clone size: NA
D gene: NA
CDR3 length: 12
J gene: TRBJ2-7
CDR3 DNA: TGTGCCAGCAGTTACCACCCCGGGTCCAAGTACTTC
CDR3 protein: CASSYHPGSKYF

V gene: TRBV5-1
clone size: NA
D gene: TRBD1
CDR3 length: 15
J gene: TRBJ2-1
CDR3 DNA: TGCGCCAGCAGCTCCCCCCAGGGGGCCTACAATGAGCAGTTCTTC
CDR3 protein: CASSSPQGAYNEQFF

V gene: TRBV9
clone size: NA
D gene: NA
CDR3 length: 13
J gene: TRBJ1-4
CDR3 DNA: TGTGCCAGCAGCGTACAGAATAATGAAAAACTGTTTTTT
CDR3 protein: CASSVQNNEKLFF

V gene: TRBV6-6
clone size: NA
D gene: NA
CDR3 length: 16
J gene: TRBJ2-7
CDR3 DNA: TGTGCCAGCAGTTACAGCCGAGACAGGAGCTCCTACGAGCAGTACTTC
CDR3 protein: CASSYSRDRSSYEQYF

V gene: TRBV18
clone size: NA
D gene: TRBD2
CDR3 length: 16
J gene: TRBJ2-1
CDR3 DNA: TGTGCCAGCTCACCACGGACTAGCGGGGGGGCCGGTGAGCAGTTCTTC
CDR3 protein: CASSPRTSGGAGEQFF

V gene: TRBV7-2
clone size: NA
D gene: NA
CDR3 length: 13
J gene: TRBJ1-1
CDR3 DNA: TGTGCCAGCACCTTCACAGGGAACACTGAAGCTTTCTTT
CDR3 protein: CASTFTGNTEAFF

V gene: TRBV2
clone size: NA
D gene: NA
CDR3 length: 16
J gene: TRBJ2-3
CDR3 DNA: TGTGCCAGCAGTGGTGGGGTTTGGGGCAGCACAGATACGCAGTATTTT
CDR3 protein: CASSGGVWGSTDTQYF

V gene: TRBV7-9
clone size: NA
D gene: NA
CDR3 length: 13
J gene: TRBJ1-2
CDR3 DNA: TGTGCCAGCAGCTTAGCTGACAGCGACCTGCTAGGCTTC
CDR3 protein: CASSLADSDLLGF

V gene: TRBV6-5
clone size: NA
D gene: TRBD1
CDR3 length: 16
J gene: TRBJ1-4
CDR3 DNA: TGTGCCAGCAGTTACGATCTCGGGACAGGGGTTGAAAAACTGTTTTTT
CDR3 protein: CASSYDLGTGVEKLFF

V gene: TRBV14
clone size: NA
D gene: NA
CDR3 length: 15
J gene: TRBJ2-7
CDR3 DNA: TGTGCCAGCAGCCTGGACATTCAGGGGAGCCACGAGCAGTACTTC
CDR3 protein: CASSLDIQGSHEQYF

V gene: TRBV7-2
clone size: NA
D gene: NA
CDR3 length: 14
J gene: TRBJ2-1
CDR3 DNA: TGTGCCAGCAGCTTAGCGCAGGGTTACAATGAGCAGTTCTTC
CDR3 protein: CASSLAQGYNEQFF

V gene: TRBV5-1
clone size: once
D gene: NA
CDR3 length: 14
J gene: TRBJ1-1
CDR3 DNA: TGCGCCAGCAGCTTAATGGGGGCCAACACTGAAGCTTTCTTT
CDR3 protein: CASSLMGANTEAFF

V gene: TRBV21-1
clone size: NA
D gene: NA
CDR3 length: 16
J gene: TRBJ2-7
CDR3 DNA: TGTGCCAGCAGCAAAAAAAGGTGGACAGTCTCCTACGAGCAGTACTTC
CDR3 protein: CASSKKRWTVSYEQYF

V gene: TRBV7-2
clone size: NA
D gene: TRBD2
CDR3 length: 16
J gene: TRBJ2-7
CDR3 DNA: TGTGCCAGCAGCAACCCTACTAGCGGGGGGTCCTACGAGCAGTACTTC
CDR3 protein: CASSNPTSGGSYEQYF

V gene: TRBV9
clone size: NA
D gene: NA
CDR3 length: 14
J gene: TRBJ1-2
CDR3 DNA: TGTGCCAGCAGCGTAGACATGGAGAACTATGGCTACACCTTC
CDR3 protein: CASSVDMENYGYTF

V gene: TRBV12-5
clone size: few
D gene: TRBD1
CDR3 length: 18
J gene: TRBJ2-6
CDR3 DNA: TGTGCTAGTGGTTTGATCGACAGGGTTCTCTCTGGGGCCAACGTCCTGACTTTC
CDR3 protein: CASGLIDRVLSGANVLTF

V gene: TRBV3-1/TRBV3-2
clone size: NA
D gene: TRBD1
CDR3 length: 15
J gene: TRBJ2-7
CDR3 DNA: TGTGCCAGCAGCCAACTATGGACAGGGACCTACGAGCAGTACTTC
CDR3 protein: CASSQLWTGTYEQYF

V gene: TRBV7-6
clone size: few
D gene: NA
CDR3 length: 16
J gene: TRBJ1-5
CDR3 DNA: TGTGCCAGCAGCTTAGGTTGGGGGGATGGCAATCAGCCCCAGCATTTT
CDR3 protein: CASSLGWGDGNQPQHF

V gene: TRBV19
clone size: NA
D gene: TRBD1
CDR3 length: 16
J gene: TRBJ2-7
CDR3 DNA: TGTGCCAGTAGTATAGGGCAGGGGGCCTTCTCCTACGAGCAGTACTTC
CDR3 protein: CASSIGQGAFSYEQYF

V gene: TRBV7-9
clone size: NA
D gene: NA
CDR3 length: 14
J gene: TRBJ1-1
CDR3 DNA: TGTGCCAGCAGCTTAGACAGGGTGGACACTGAAGCTTTCTTT
CDR3 protein: CASSLDRVDTEAFF

V gene: TRBV28
clone size: NA
D gene: TRBD2
CDR3 length: 16
J gene: TRBJ2-1
CDR3 DNA: TGTGCCAGCAGCCCCCCCGGGACTAGCGGTAACAATGAGCAGTTCTTC
CDR3 protein: CASSPPGTSGNNEQFF

V gene: TRBV11-3
clone size: NA
D gene: NA
CDR3 length: 13
J gene: TRBJ2-7
CDR3 DNA: TGTGCCAGCAGCTTAGCGGCAGGCCACGAGCAGTACTTC
CDR3 protein: CASSLAAGHEQYF

V gene: TRBV7-9
clone size: NA
D gene: NA
CDR3 length: 15
J gene: TRBJ2-1
CDR3 DNA: TGTGCCAGCAGCCCCAGAGGGGGAACCTACAATGAGCAGTTCTTC
CDR3 protein: CASSPRGGTYNEQFF

V gene: TRBV4-3
clone size: NA
D gene: TRBD1
CDR3 length: 16
J gene: TRBJ1-2
CDR3 DNA: TGCGCCAGCAGCCAGGAGGGACAGGTGGGGCTGCGTGGCTACACCTTC
CDR3 protein: CASSQEGQVGLRGYTF

V gene: TRBV15
clone size: once
D gene: NA
CDR3 length: 15
J gene: TRBJ2-6
CDR3 DNA: TGTGCCACCAGCACTGGAGGGTACGGGGCCAACGTCCTGACTTTC
CDR3 protein: CATSTGGYGANVLTF

V gene: TRBV4-1
clone size: NA
D gene: NA
CDR3 length: 15
J gene: TRBJ1-3
CDR3 DNA: TGCGCCAGCAGCCCTTTAGAAAGGGGCGGAAACACCATATATTTT
CDR3 protein: CASSPLERGGNTIYF

V gene: TRBV18
clone size: once
D gene: TRBD1
CDR3 length: 15
J gene: TRBJ2-7
CDR3 DNA: TGTGCCAGCTCACCCCGCACAGGGGGCTCCTACGAGCAGTACTTC
CDR3 protein: CASSPRTGGSYEQYF

V gene: TRBV5-1
clone size: NA
D gene: NA
CDR3 length: 15
J gene: TRBJ1-2
CDR3 DNA: TGCGCCAGCAGCTTGGGAACGGAGGGTGTTTGGGGCTACACCTTC
CDR3 protein: CASSLGTEGVWGYTF